What follows is one TCR beta chain and its context. Deep was the level at which the assay was run. Generated by immunoSEQ multiplex PCR, the TCRdb table keeps only in-frame clones and is missing some. Of under 650,000 clones in the sample, less than 96% were seen once. Those who donated were healthy HIV-negative adults, with no recent acute infections or vaccinations reported. CD4+ cells were split into CD45RA+ naive and CD45RA-negative memory subsets. The sample belongs to a study of shared clonotypes between healthy human individuals. The trim removed 2 bases at V and 11 bases at J, leaving 10 bases unmatched. The CDR3 has 15 residues. Germline loops: CDR1 KGHSH, CDR2 LQKENI.

This TCR derives from a woman in her twenties or thirties in good health. The V and J genes are TRBV18 and TRBJ2-5; 11 nucleotides line up with TRBD2. Sequencing was performed on naive CD4+ T cells sorted from blood. Subset described: CD45RA+ positively selected. The CDR3 DNA sequence: TGTGCCAGCTCACCAGATGGATTAGCGGGAGGGGAGCAGTACTTC. Protein product: CASSPDGLAGGEQYF.